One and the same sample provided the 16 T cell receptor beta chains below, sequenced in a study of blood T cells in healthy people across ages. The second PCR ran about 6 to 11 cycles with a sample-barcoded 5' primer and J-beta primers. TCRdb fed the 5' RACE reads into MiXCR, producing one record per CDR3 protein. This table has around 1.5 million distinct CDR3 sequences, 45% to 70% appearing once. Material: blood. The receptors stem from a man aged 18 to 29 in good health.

CDR3 in amino acids: CASSQERPELFF. Here the CDR3 DNA reads TGCGCCAGCAGCCAAGAGAGGCCTGAACTGTTTTTT. The chain uses TRBV4-1 and TRBJ1-4; D is unclear. The germline CDR1 and CDR2 sequences are MGHRA and YSYEKL. Trimming took off 0 bases at V and 12 bases at J, with 8 bases between the two ends. CDR3 length: 12 residues.

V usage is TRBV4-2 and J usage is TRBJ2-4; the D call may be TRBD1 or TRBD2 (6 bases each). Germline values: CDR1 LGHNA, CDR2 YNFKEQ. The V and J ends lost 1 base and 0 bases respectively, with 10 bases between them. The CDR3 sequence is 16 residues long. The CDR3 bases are TGTGCCAGCAGCCAAGGTGAGGGGGGAGCCAAAAACATTCAGTACTTC. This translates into CASSQGEGGAKNIQYF.

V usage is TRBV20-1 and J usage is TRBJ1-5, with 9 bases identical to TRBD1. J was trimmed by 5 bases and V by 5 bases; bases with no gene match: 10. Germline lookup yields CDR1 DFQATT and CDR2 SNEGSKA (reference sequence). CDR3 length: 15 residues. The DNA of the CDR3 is TGCAGTGCTTCACAGGACAGGGGCCGCCATCAGCCCCAGCATTTT. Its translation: CSASQDRGRHQPQHF.

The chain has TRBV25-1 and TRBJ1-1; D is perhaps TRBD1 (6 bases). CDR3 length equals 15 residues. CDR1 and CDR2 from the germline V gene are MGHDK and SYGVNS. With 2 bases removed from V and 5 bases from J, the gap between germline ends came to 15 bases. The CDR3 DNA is TGTGCCAGCAGTGAAACAGGGAGTCTGGGAACTGAAGCTTTCTTT. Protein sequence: CASSETGSLGTEAFF.

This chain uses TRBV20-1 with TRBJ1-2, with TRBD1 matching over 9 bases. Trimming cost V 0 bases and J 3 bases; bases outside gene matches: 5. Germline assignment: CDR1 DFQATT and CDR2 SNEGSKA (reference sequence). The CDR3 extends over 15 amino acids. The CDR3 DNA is TGCAGTGCTAGAGAGCTGGACAGGGGTGACTATGGCTACACCTTC. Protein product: CSARELDRGDYGYTF.

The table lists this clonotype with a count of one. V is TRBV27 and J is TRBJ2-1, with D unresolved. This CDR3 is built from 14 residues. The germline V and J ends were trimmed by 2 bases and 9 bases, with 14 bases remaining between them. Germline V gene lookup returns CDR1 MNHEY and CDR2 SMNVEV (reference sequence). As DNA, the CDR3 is TGTGCCAGCAGTTTACCGGTTAGGTCCTTTGAGCAGTTCTTC. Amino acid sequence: CASSLPVRSFEQFF.

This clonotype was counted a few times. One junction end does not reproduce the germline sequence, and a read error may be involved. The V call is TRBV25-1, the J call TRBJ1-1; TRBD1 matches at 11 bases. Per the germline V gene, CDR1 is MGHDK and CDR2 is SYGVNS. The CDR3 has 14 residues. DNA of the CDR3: TGTGCCAGCAGTGTGGGGACAGGGGGTACTGAAGTTTTCTTT. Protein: CASSVGTGGTEVFF.

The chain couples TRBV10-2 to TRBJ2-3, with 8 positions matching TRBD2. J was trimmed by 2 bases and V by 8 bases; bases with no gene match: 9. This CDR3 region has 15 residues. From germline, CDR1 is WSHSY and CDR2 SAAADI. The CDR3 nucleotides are TGCGCCAGCCGTTATAGCGGGGAGATCACAGATACGCAGTATTTT. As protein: CASRYSGEITDTQYF.

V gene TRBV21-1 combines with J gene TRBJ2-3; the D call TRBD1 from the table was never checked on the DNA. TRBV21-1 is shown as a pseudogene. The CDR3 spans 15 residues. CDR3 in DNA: TGTGCCAGCAGCACATACAGGGTCCAGACAGATACGCAGTATTTT. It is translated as CASSTYRVQTDTQYF.

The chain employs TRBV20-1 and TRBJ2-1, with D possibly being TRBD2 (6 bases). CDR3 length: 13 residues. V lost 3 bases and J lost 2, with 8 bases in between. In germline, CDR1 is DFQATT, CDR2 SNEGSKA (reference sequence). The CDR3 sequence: CSARRGPYNEQFF. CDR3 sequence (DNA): TGCAGTGCTAGGCGGGGCCCCTACAATGAGCAGTTCTTC.

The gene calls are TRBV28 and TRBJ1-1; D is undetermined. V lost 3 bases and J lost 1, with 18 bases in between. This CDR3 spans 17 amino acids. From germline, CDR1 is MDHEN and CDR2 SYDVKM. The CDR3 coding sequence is TGTGCCAGCAGTTTCCCCCAAACAAACATCCCGAACACTGAAGCTTTCTTT. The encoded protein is CASSFPQTNIPNTEAFF.

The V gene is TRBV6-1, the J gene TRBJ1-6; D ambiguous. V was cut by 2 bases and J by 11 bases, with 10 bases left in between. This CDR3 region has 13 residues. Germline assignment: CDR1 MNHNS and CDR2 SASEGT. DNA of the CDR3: TGTGCCAGCAGTGAATCCGTAGGCCCACCCCTCCACTTT. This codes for CASSESVGPPLHF.

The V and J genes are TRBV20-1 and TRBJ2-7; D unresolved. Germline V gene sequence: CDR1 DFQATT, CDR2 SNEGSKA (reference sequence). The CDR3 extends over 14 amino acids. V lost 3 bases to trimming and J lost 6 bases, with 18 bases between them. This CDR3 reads CSASHPNRQTEQYF. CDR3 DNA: TGCAGTGCTAGTCACCCCAATCGGCAGACCGAGCAGTACTTC.

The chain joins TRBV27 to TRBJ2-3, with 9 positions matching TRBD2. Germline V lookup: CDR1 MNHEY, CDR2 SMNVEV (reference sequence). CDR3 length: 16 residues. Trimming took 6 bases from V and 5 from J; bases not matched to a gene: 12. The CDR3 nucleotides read TGTGCCAGCAGCTCACCGGCTAGCGGGGTAATAGATACGCAGTATTTT. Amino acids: CASSSPASGVIDTQYF.

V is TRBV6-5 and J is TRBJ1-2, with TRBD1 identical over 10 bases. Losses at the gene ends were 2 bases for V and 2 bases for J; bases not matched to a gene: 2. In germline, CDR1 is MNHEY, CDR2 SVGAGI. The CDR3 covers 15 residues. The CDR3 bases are TGTGCCAGCAGTTACACGACAGGGGGCAACTATGGCTACACCTTC. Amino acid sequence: CASSYTTGGNYGYTF.

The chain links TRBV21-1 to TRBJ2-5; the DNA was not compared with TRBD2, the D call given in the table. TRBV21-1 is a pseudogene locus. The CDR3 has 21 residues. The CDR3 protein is CASSSCGTSGRALIDQETQYF. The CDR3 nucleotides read TGTGCCAGCAGCAGCTGCGGGACTAGCGGGAGGGCCCTCATCGACCAAGAGACCCAGTACTTC.